Listed below are T cell receptor beta chains from one sample, sequenced in a study of post-analysis software for immune sequencing data. TCRdb itself ran the PCR reads through MiXCR, one entry per CDR3 protein. The sample gives hundreds of thousands of distinct CDR3 sequences, less than 45% of which show up once; roughly an eighth is in the top ten. The sequencing sample was made of blood. The receptor set was obtained from a girl aged 5 to 17 with multiple sclerosis. Both conserved end residues are part of each CDR3. Fields, in order: CDR3 length, V gene, clone size, J gene, D gene, CDR3 DNA, CDR3 protein. D genes are given only for firm matches. Clone size is not always given. Where it is, it says once, few, many or a class for expanded clones.

cdr3_length: 13; v_call: TRBV5-1; clone_size: few; j_call: TRBJ2-5; d_call: NA; cdr3_nt: TGCGCCAGCAGCTTTGAATCCTTGGAGACCCAGTACTTC; cdr3_aa: CASSFESLETQYF
cdr3_length: 13; v_call: TRBV7-9; clone_size: NA; j_call: TRBJ2-5; d_call: NA; cdr3_nt: TGTGCCATCTTATCTGGGGGCCAAGAGACCCAGTACTTC; cdr3_aa: CAILSGGQETQYF
cdr3_length: 15; v_call: TRBV5-5; clone_size: NA; j_call: TRBJ2-1; d_call: NA; cdr3_nt: TGTGCCAGCAGCTTGGCCCCGGTGGGGACCAATGAGCAGTTCTTC; cdr3_aa: CASSLAPVGTNEQFF
cdr3_length: 15; v_call: TRBV10-3; clone_size: few; j_call: TRBJ1-2; d_call: TRBD1; cdr3_nt: TGTGCCATCAGTGAGTCAAAGACAGGGAACTATGGCTACACCTTC; cdr3_aa: CAISESKTGNYGYTF
cdr3_length: 15; v_call: TRBV20-1; clone_size: few; j_call: TRBJ2-1; d_call: TRBD2; cdr3_nt: TGCAGTGCTAGAGATGGGGGGGTGATTTACAATGAGCAGTTCTTC; cdr3_aa: CSARDGGVIYNEQFF
cdr3_length: 14; v_call: TRBV20-1; clone_size: few; j_call: TRBJ2-5; d_call: TRBD2; cdr3_nt: TGCAGTGCTAGCGCGACTAGCGGGAGGAAGACCCAGTACTTC; cdr3_aa: CSASATSGRKTQYF
cdr3_length: 15; v_call: TRBV7-9; clone_size: NA; j_call: TRBJ2-7; d_call: TRBD2; cdr3_nt: TGTGCCAGCAGTTCTCCGGGACTAGACTCCTACGAGCAGTACTTC; cdr3_aa: CASSSPGLDSYEQYF
cdr3_length: 13; v_call: TRBV29-1; clone_size: few; j_call: TRBJ2-7; d_call: TRBD2; cdr3_nt: TGCAGCGTTGAAGCTAGCGGAACCTACGAGCAGTACTTC; cdr3_aa: CSVEASGTYEQYF
cdr3_length: 16; v_call: TRBV28; clone_size: few; j_call: TRBJ2-1; d_call: NA; cdr3_nt: TGTGCCAGCAGTACCGGATGGACTTCCTTCAACAATGAGCAGTTCTTC; cdr3_aa: CASSTGWTSFNNEQFF
cdr3_length: 13; v_call: TRBV20-1; clone_size: NA; j_call: TRBJ2-5; d_call: NA; cdr3_nt: TGCAGTGCTAGAGATGTTCTAGTCGGTGAGCAGTACTTC; cdr3_aa: CSARDVLVGEQYF
cdr3_length: 14; v_call: TRBV12-3/TRBV12-4; clone_size: few; j_call: TRBJ2-7; d_call: NA; cdr3_nt: TGTGCCAGCCGCCGGCGTGAGTCAGCCTACGAGCAGTACTTC; cdr3_aa: CASRRRESAYEQYF
cdr3_length: 13; v_call: TRBV20-1; clone_size: NA; j_call: TRBJ2-5; d_call: TRBD1; cdr3_nt: TGCAGTGCCATGGACAGGGTCCAAGAGACCCAGTACTTC; cdr3_aa: CSAMDRVQETQYF
cdr3_length: 13; v_call: TRBV6-5; clone_size: few; j_call: TRBJ2-3; d_call: NA; cdr3_nt: TGTGCCAGCAGACCCCTCCAAGCGGATACGCAGTATTTT; cdr3_aa: CASRPLQADTQYF
cdr3_length: 14; v_call: TRBV10-2; clone_size: NA; j_call: TRBJ2-3; d_call: NA; cdr3_nt: TGCGCCAGCAGATTAGGGCCCTCCACAGATACGCAGTATTTT; cdr3_aa: CASRLGPSTDTQYF
cdr3_length: 13; v_call: TRBV5-1; clone_size: few; j_call: TRBJ1-1; d_call: NA; cdr3_nt: TGCGCCAGCAGTTCGGAGAGGAACACTGAAGCTTTCTTT; cdr3_aa: CASSSERNTEAFF
cdr3_length: 16; v_call: TRBV13; clone_size: NA; j_call: TRBJ2-5; d_call: TRBD2; cdr3_nt: TGTGCCAGCAGCCAAACTCCGGGACTAGCGTTTGAGACCCAGTACTTC; cdr3_aa: CASSQTPGLAFETQYF
cdr3_length: 17; v_call: TRBV7-2; clone_size: NA; j_call: TRBJ2-7; d_call: NA; cdr3_nt: TGTGCCAGCAGCTTAGTATCCGCAGGGACATTATCCTACGAGCAGTACTTC; cdr3_aa: CASSLVSAGTLSYEQYF
cdr3_length: 15; v_call: TRBV6-2/TRBV6-3; clone_size: NA; j_call: TRBJ2-7; d_call: NA; cdr3_nt: TGTGCCAGCAGTTACTCGACGGCCGACTCAGACGAGCAGTACTTC; cdr3_aa: CASSYSTADSDEQYF
cdr3_length: 17; v_call: TRBV4-2; clone_size: NA; j_call: TRBJ1-5; d_call: TRBD1; cdr3_nt: TGTGCCAGCAGCCATTGGACAGGGGGCTCTCCATATCAGCCCCAGCATTTT; cdr3_aa: CASSHWTGGSPYQPQHF
cdr3_length: 18; v_call: TRBV4-3; clone_size: NA; j_call: TRBJ2-7; d_call: TRBD2; cdr3_nt: TGCGCCAGCAGCCAAGATTTCGTCGGGACTAGCGGATCCTACGAGCAGTACTTC; cdr3_aa: CASSQDFVGTSGSYEQYF
cdr3_length: 12; v_call: TRBV7-9; clone_size: NA; j_call: TRBJ2-1; d_call: NA; cdr3_nt: TGTGCCAGCAATCTCGGCGAAGAGACCCAGTTCTTC; cdr3_aa: CASNLGEETQFF
cdr3_length: 14; v_call: TRBV12-3/TRBV12-4; clone_size: NA; j_call: TRBJ2-7; d_call: NA; cdr3_nt: TGTGCCAGCAGTTTTGGGCGGGACGGATACGAGCAGTACTTC; cdr3_aa: CASSFGRDGYEQYF
cdr3_length: 15; v_call: TRBV7-3; clone_size: few; j_call: TRBJ2-7; d_call: NA; cdr3_nt: TGTGCCAGCAGCTTAACCGCGGGCCAACCCTACGAGCAGTACTTC; cdr3_aa: CASSLTAGQPYEQYF
cdr3_length: 14; v_call: TRBV25-1; clone_size: NA; j_call: TRBJ1-2; d_call: NA; cdr3_nt: TGTGCCAGCAGTGAGTTAGGTTTAGGGTACGGCTACACCTTC; cdr3_aa: CASSELGLGYGYTF
cdr3_length: 15; v_call: TRBV20-1; clone_size: NA; j_call: TRBJ2-5; d_call: NA; cdr3_nt: TGCAGTGCTAGAGATGGAGACCCCTTCCGGGAGACCCAGTACTTC; cdr3_aa: CSARDGDPFRETQYF
cdr3_length: 14; v_call: TRBV2; clone_size: NA; j_call: TRBJ1-3; d_call: NA; cdr3_nt: TGTGCCAGCAGCTGGACAGTCTCTGGAAACACCATATATTTT; cdr3_aa: CASSWTVSGNTIYF
cdr3_length: 15; v_call: TRBV15; clone_size: NA; j_call: TRBJ2-7; d_call: NA; cdr3_nt: TGTGCCACCAGCCTACCCTATGGGACTTTGAGGGAGCAGTACTTC; cdr3_aa: CATSLPYGTLREQYF